These 7 T cell receptor beta chains were sequenced from one sample in a study of blood T cell repertoires in COVID-19. TCRdb's table, derived via immunoSEQ multiplex PCR, lists solely in-frame clones and lacks some. This repertoire shows 280,000 or so clones, around 85% found once; its top ten account for approximately 6%. The specimen was PBMCs or T cells enriched from blood (not recorded which). All receptors derive from a woman between 35 and 50 years old who had recovered from COVID-19.

This chain links TRBV4-2 with TRBJ2-3; 9 bases agree with TRBD2. The CDR3 has 17 residues. V gave up 2 bases and J gave up 2 bases; unmatched junction bases: 8. Germline V gene sequence: CDR1 LGHNA, CDR2 YNFKEQ. CDR3 in amino acids: CASSQRLAVPYTDTQYF. The DNA for the CDR3 is TGTGCCAGCAGCCAACGACTAGCGGTCCCGTACACAGATACGCAGTATTTT.

The V gene is TRBV3-1 (or the pseudogene TRBV3-2), the J gene TRBJ1-1; 9 nucleotides match TRBD1. Germline CDR1 and CDR2: LGHDT and YNNKEL (reference sequence). This CDR3 has 16 residues. V was clipped by 4 bases and J by 1 base; unmatched bases: 7. The CDR3 DNA reads as TGTGCCAGCAGCCCAAACAGGGGGCCCGCGAACACTGAAGCTTTCTTT. Translation: CASSPNRGPANTEAFF.

The CDR3 sequence: CASSEWTGDTGELFF. The CDR3, as DNA: TGTGCCAGCAGTGAATGGACAGGGGACACCGGGGAGCTGTTTTTT. The genes are TRBV25-1 and TRBJ2-2, with 9 bases aligning to TRBD1. Trimming removed 1 base from V and 3 bases from J; junction bases left unmatched: 0. Germline V lookup: CDR1 MGHDK, CDR2 SYGVNS. This CDR3 region has 15 residues.

This clone has only one observation. This rearrangement joins TRBV19 to TRBJ2-5; tentatively, D is TRBD1 (6 bases). Germline V gene sequence: CDR1 LNHDA, CDR2 SQIVND (reference sequence). The V gene lost 5 bases and the J gene lost 4 bases, with 14 bases spanning the gap. The CDR3 has 14 amino acids. The CDR3 loop is CASSSGAAPETQYF. CDR3 coding DNA: TGTGCCAGTAGTTCAGGGGCCGCTCCAGAGACCCAGTACTTC.

CDR3 protein: CASRADRGKSQPQHF. CDR3 DNA sequence: TGTGCCAGCAGGGCTGACAGGGGAAAGAGTCAGCCCCAGCATTTT. The chain has TRBV28 and TRBJ1-5; 8 nucleotides line up with TRBD1. Germline V lookup: CDR1 MDHEN, CDR2 SYDVKM. Unmatched junction bases numbered 10, after V lost 6 bases and J lost 6 bases. The length of the CDR3 is 15 residues.

The gene calls are TRBV18 and TRBJ1-3; TRBD1 might be the D (6 bases). Between the trimmed V and J ends, which lost 3 bases and 4 bases, there was a span of 13 bases. The CDR3 consists of 15 residues. Germline V gives CDR1 KGHSH, CDR2 LQKENI. CDR3 protein: CASSPGDTAGNTIYF. CDR3 nucleotides: TGTGCCAGCTCACCCGGGGACACAGCGGGAAACACCATATATTTT.

This chain joins TRBV12-3 or TRBV12-4 and TRBJ2-7; D remains unclear. The CDR3 is 12 residues long. V was cut by 3 bases and J by 7 bases, with 10 bases left in between. The CDR3 DNA reads as TGTGCCAGCAGTTTTAGTTCCCGGGAGCAGTACTTC. Protein sequence: CASSFSSREQYF.